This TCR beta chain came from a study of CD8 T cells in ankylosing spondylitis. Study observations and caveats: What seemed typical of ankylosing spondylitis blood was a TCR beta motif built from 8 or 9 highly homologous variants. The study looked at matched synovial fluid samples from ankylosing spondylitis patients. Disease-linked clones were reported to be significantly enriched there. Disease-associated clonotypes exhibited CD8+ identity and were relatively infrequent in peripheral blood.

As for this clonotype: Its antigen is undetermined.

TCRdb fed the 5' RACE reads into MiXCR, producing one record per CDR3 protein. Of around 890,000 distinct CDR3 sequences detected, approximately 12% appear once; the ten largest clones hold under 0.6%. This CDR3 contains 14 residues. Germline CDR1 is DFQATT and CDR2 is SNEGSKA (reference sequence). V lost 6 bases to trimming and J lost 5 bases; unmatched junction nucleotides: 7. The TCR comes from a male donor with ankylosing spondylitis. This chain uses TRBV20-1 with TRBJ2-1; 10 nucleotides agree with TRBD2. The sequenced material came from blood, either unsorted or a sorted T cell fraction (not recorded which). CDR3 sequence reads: CSAHRTSGHNEQFF. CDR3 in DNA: TGCAGTGCCCACAGGACTAGCGGACACAATGAGCAGTTCTTC.